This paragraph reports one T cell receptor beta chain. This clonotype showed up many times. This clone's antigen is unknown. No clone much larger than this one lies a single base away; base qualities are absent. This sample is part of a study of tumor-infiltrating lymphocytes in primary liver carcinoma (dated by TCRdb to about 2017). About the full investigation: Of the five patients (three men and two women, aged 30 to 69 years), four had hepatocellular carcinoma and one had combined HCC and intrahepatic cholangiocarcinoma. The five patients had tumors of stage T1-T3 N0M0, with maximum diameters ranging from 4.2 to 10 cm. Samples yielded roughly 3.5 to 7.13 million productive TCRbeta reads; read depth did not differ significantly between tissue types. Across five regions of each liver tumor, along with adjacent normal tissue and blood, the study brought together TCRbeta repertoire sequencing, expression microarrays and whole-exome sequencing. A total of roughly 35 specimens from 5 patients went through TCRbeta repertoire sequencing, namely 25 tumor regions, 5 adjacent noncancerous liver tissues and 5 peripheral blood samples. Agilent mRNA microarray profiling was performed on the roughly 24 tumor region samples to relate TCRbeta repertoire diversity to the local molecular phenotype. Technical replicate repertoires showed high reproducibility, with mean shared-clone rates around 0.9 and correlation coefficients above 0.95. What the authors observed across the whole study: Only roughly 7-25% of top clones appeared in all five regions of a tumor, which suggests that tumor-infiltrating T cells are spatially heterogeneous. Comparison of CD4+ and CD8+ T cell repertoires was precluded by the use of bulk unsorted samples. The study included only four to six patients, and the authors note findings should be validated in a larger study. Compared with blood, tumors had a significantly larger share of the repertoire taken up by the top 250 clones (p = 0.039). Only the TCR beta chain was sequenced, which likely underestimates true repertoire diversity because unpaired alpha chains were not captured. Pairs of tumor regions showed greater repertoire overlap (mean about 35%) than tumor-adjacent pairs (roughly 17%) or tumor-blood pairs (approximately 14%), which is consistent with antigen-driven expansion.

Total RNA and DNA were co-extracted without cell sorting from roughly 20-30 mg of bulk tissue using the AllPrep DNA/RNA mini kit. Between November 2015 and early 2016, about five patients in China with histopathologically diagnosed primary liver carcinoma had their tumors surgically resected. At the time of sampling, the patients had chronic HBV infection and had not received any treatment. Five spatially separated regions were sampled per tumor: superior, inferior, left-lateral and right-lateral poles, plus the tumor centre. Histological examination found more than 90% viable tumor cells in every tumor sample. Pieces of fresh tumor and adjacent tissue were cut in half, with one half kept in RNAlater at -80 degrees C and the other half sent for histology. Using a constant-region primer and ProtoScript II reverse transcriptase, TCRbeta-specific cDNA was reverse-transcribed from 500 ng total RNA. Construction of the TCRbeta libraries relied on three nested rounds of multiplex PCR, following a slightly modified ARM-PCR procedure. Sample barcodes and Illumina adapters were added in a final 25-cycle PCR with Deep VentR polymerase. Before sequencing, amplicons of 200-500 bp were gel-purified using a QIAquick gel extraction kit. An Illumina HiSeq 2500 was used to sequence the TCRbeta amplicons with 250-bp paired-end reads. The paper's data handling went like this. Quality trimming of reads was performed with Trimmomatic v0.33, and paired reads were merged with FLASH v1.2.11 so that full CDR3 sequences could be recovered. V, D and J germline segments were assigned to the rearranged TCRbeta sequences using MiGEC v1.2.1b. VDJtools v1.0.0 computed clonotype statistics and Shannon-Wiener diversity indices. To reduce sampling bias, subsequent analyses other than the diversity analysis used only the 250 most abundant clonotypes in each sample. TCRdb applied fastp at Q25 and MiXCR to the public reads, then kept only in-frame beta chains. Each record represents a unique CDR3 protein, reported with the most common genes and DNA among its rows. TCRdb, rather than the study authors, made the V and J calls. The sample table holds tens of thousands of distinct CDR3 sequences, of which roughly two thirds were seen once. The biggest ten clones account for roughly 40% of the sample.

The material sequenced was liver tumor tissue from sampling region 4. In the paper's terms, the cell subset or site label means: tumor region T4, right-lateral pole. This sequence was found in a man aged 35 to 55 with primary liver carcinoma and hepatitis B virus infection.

The CDR3 here reads CASSQYPGPRGYNEQFF. The DNA sequence is TGCGCCAGCAGCCAGTATCCGGGACCCCGAGGATACAATGAGCAGTTCTTC. In this chain, TRBV4-1 is recombined with TRBJ2-1; the D gene could be either TRBD1 or TRBD2, each agreeing at 5 bases. The germline V gene provides CDR1 MGHRA and CDR2 YSYEKL. V loses 3 bases, J loses 4 bases, and the germline ends lie 19 bases apart. The CDR3 holds 17 amino acids from the cysteine to the phenylalanine. Only the CDR3 portion is preserved as DNA: 51 bases, with reading frame beginning at the first base.